The 27 T cell receptor beta chains given below trace back to one sample, sequenced in a study of shared clonotypes between healthy human individuals. This table comes from immunoSEQ multiplex PCR, and its TCRdb copy is limited to in-frame clones, with some not included. Of over 2 million clones listed, roughly 94% are singletons. The specimen sequenced was naive CD4+ T cells sorted from blood. Noted subset: CD45RA+ positively selected. These receptors were obtained from a man aged 18 to 29 in good health.

V is TRBV7-9 and J is TRBJ2-5; TRBD2 might be the D (6 bases). CDR1 is SEHNR, CDR2 FQNEAQ, per germline (reference sequence). Between the trimmed V and J ends, which lost 5 bases and 1 base, there was a span of 14 bases. The CDR3 consists of 15 residues. CDR3 DNA: TGTGCCAGCAGCCCCCGGCTGGGGGGCCAAGAGACCCAGTACTTC. As protein: CASSPRLGGQETQYF. Full variable domain (outside the CDR3, taken from reference TRBV7-9 and TRBJ2-5): DTGVSQNPRHKITKRGQNVTFRCDPISEHNRLYWYRQTLGQGPEFLTYFQNEAQLEKSRLLSDRFSAERPKGSFSTLEIQRTEQGDSAMYLCASSPRLGGQETQYFGPGTRLLVL.

The gene calls are TRBV19 and TRBJ2-7; D may match TRBD1 or TRBD2 (5 bases each). With 5 bases removed from V and 3 bases from J, the gap between germline ends came to 14 bases. Per the germline V gene, CDR1 is LNHDA and CDR2 is SQIVND (reference sequence). The CDR3 has 14 amino acids. CDR3 sequence: CASSLTGTIYEQYF. CDR3 nucleotide sequence: TGTGCCAGTAGTCTCACCGGGACGATCTACGAGCAGTACTTC.

This chain connects TRBV4-3 to TRBJ2-7, with 9 bases aligning to TRBD2. Germline assignment: CDR1 LGHNA and CDR2 YSLEER. The CDR3 loop spans 15 amino acids. Trimming took 0 bases from V and 6 from J; bases not matched to a gene: 6. CDR3 loop: CASSQDHETSGEQYF. The CDR3 DNA sequence: TGCGCCAGCAGCCAAGATCATGAGACTAGCGGCGAGCAGTACTTC.

The CDR3 region is CASRGLAEEYEQYF. DNA for the CDR3: TGTGCCAGCAGAGGCCTAGCGGAGGAGTACGAGCAGTACTTC. The rearrangement joins TRBV6-6 to TRBJ2-7, with TRBD2 matching over 7 bases. CDR3 length: 14 residues. The J segment lost 4 bases and the V segment lost 6 bases, leaving 9 bases of the junction unmatched. Germline lookup yields CDR1 MNHNY and CDR2 SVGAGI (reference sequence).

The CDR3 spells CASRGMAGEQYF. The CDR3 DNA sequence: TGTGCCAGCAGAGGTATGGCCGGCGAGCAGTACTTC. The chain joins TRBV14 to TRBJ2-7; D is uncertain. CDR3 size: 12 residues. V shed 6 bases and J shed 6 bases, with 12 bases lying between them. The germline V gene has CDR1 SGHDN and CDR2 FVKESK.

The V gene is TRBV29-1, the J gene TRBJ2-3; no clear D. V was cut by 2 bases and J by 2 bases, with 5 bases left in between. Germline CDR1 SQVTM, CDR2 ANQGSEA. The CDR3 is 12 amino acids. CDR3 sequence reads: CSVERLTDTQYF. In DNA, the CDR3 is TGCAGCGTTGAACGCCTCACAGATACGCAGTATTTT.

This sequence joins TRBV30 and TRBJ1-4; D might be TRBD1 (6 bases). This CDR3 is built from 14 residues. Germline lookup yields CDR1 GTSNPN and CDR2 SVGIG (reference sequence). V was trimmed by 3 bases and J by 7 bases, leaving 15 bases between them. The CDR3 loop is CAWRGGGLGEKLFF. The CDR3 region has the DNA TGTGCCTGGAGAGGGGGGGGACTTGGTGAAAAACTGTTTTTT.

V usage is TRBV18 and J usage is TRBJ2-7, with D possibly being TRBD1 or TRBD2 (5 bases each). Trimming removed 6 bases at V and 7 bases at J, with 22 bases between. Germline V gene lookup returns CDR1 KGHSH and CDR2 LQKENI. This CDR3 contains 15 residues. The CDR3 reads CASSGFGGKEGEQYF. In DNA, the CDR3 is TGTGCCAGCTCTGGATTTGGGGGTAAAGAAGGAGAGCAGTACTTC. Drawing the rest from reference TRBV18 and TRBJ2-7, the complete variable domain is NAGVMQNPRHLVRRRGQEARLRCSPMKGHSHVYWYRQLPEEGLKFMVYLQKENIIDESGMPKERFSAEFPKEGPSILRIQQVVRGDSAAYFCASSGFGGKEGEQYFGPGTRLTVT.

Details on this clone: This sequence may be a read error, since a much larger clone differs from it by one base. The chain has TRBV11-2 and TRBJ2-3; D is unresolved. Germline-derived CDR1 and CDR2 are SGHAT and FQNNGV. V was shortened by 3 bases and J by 4 bases, with 2 bases between the two germline ends. This CDR3 has 11 amino acids. In DNA, the CDR3 is TGTGCCAGCAGCTTCGCAGATACGCAGTATTTT. Its translation: CASSFADTQYF.

This clone was recorded at least ten times. Within the sample, other DNA sequences also encode this same CDR3. The chain joins TRBV7-9 to TRBJ2-7; D is perhaps TRBD2 (5 bases). The CDR3 sequence is 14 residues long. From germline, CDR1 is SEHNR and CDR2 FQNEAQ (reference sequence). Trimming stripped 4 bases from V and 2 bases from J, with 12 bases between. In DNA form, the CDR3 reads TGTGCCAGCAGCTCGACTATGCCTCCCTACGAGCAGTACTTC. This codes for CASSSTMPPYEQYF.

The chain is built from TRBV18 and TRBJ2-7, with D possibly matching TRBD1 (5 bases). Germline V gives CDR1 KGHSH, CDR2 LQKENI. This CDR3 is 15 amino acids long. The V end lost 1 base, the J end lost 0 bases, and 10 bases lay between the germline ends. The CDR3 here is CASSPQGYSSYEQYF. For the CDR3, the DNA is TGTGCCAGCTCACCACAGGGGTACAGCTCCTACGAGCAGTACTTC. The full variable domain, completed using reference TRBV18 and TRBJ2-7, is NAGVMQNPRHLVRRRGQEARLRCSPMKGHSHVYWYRQLPEEGLKFMVYLQKENIIDESGMPKERFSAEFPKEGPSILRIQQVVRGDSAAYFCASSPQGYSSYEQYFGPGTRLTVT.

This rearrangement joins TRBV27 to TRBJ1-6; TRBD1 might be the D (5 bases). This CDR3 has 17 residues. Deletions cut 2 bases from V and 0 bases from J, with 11 bases between. The germline V gene encodes CDR1 MNHEY and CDR2 SMNVEV (reference sequence). This CDR3 reads CASSLVFDSSYNSPLHF. The CDR3 DNA sequence: TGTGCCAGCAGTTTAGTGTTTGACAGCTCCTATAATTCACCCCTCCACTTT.

This chain joins TRBV29-1 and TRBJ2-5; TRBD2 is a possible D gene (5 bases). With 5 bases removed from V and 3 bases from J, the gap between germline ends came to 10 bases. Germline assignment: CDR1 SQVTM and CDR2 ANQGSEA. This CDR3 is 12 amino acids long. CDR3 residues: CSVIREKETQYF. CDR3 DNA sequence: TGCAGCGTTATACGGGAAAAAGAGACCCAGTACTTC.

The chain uses TRBV28 and TRBJ2-7; TRBD1 matches 11 bases. The CDR3 is 16 residues long. Germline CDR1 and CDR2: MDHEN and SYDVKM. The V and J ends lost 5 bases and 2 bases, in that order; junction bases with no gene match: 8. This CDR3 is CASSPSPGQGAYEQYF. The DNA for the CDR3 is TGTGCCAGCAGTCCTTCTCCGGGACAGGGGGCCTACGAGCAGTACTTC. The full variable domain, completed using reference TRBV28 and TRBJ2-7, is DVKVTQSSRYLVKRTGEKVFLECVQDMDHENMFWYRQDPGLGLRLIYFSYDVKMKEKGDIPEGYSVSREKKERFSLILESASTNQTSMYLCASSPSPGQGAYEQYFGPGTRLTVT.

The chain links TRBV5-6 to TRBJ1-6; weak D call: TRBD1 (6 bases). This CDR3 contains 16 residues. Per germline, CDR1 SGHDT and CDR2 YYEEEE. V was shortened by 4 bases and J by 5 bases, with 16 bases between the two germline ends. CDR3 sequence reads: CASSQQGREHNSPLHF. The CDR3 nucleotides are TGTGCCAGCAGCCAACAGGGCAGGGAACATAATTCACCCCTCCACTTT.

The rearrangement uses TRBV7-9 and TRBJ1-4; 8 bases are a match to TRBD1. Germline CDR1 and CDR2: SEHNR and FQNEAQ (reference sequence). There are 15 residues in the CDR3. Trimming at V came to 4 bases and at J to 8 bases, leaving 9 bases not matched to a gene. The CDR3 spells CASSSPTGGGEKLFF. The CDR3 DNA reads TGTGCCAGCAGCTCCCCAACAGGGGGAGGAGAAAAACTGTTTTTT.

In this sample, this clone turned up once. This chain uses TRBV30 with TRBJ2-5; D gene unclear. The V and J ends lost 0 bases and 5 bases respectively, with 10 bases between them. Germline CDR1 reads GTSNPN; CDR2 reads SVGIG (reference sequence). The CDR3 sequence is 13 residues long. The DNA of the CDR3 is TGTGCCTGGAGTGTGAAACTTTGGGAGACCCAGTACTTC. Protein: CAWSVKLWETQYF.

The chain combines TRBV6-5 with TRBJ2-7, with D possibly TRBD1 on 6 matching bases. CDR3 length equals 16 residues. The germline CDR1 and CDR2 sequences are MNHEY and SVGAGI. Trimming took off 0 bases at V and 7 bases at J, with 19 bases between the two ends. CDR3 DNA: TGTGCCAGCAGTTACTCGAAGCTGACAGGACTCGGGGAGCAGTACTTC. Protein product: CASSYSKLTGLGEQYF.

V gene TRBV6-1 combines with J gene TRBJ1-2; TRBD1 might be the D (5 bases). CDR1 is MNHNS, CDR2 SASEGT, per germline. The CDR3 has 14 amino acids. Trimming took off 4 bases at V and 2 bases at J, with 11 bases between the two ends. The CDR3 is CASSVTVPNYGYTF. Here the CDR3 DNA reads TGTGCCAGCAGTGTGACAGTTCCAAACTATGGCTACACCTTC.

The V call is TRBV5-1, the J call TRBJ1-5; 11 bases line up with TRBD1. Trimming removed 2 bases from V and 4 bases from J; junction bases left unmatched: 5. In germline, CDR1 is SGHRS, CDR2 YFSETQ. This CDR3 contains 16 residues. The CDR3 sequence: CASSLTGTGGNQPQHF. DNA of the CDR3: TGCGCCAGCAGCTTAACCGGGACAGGGGGAAATCAGCCCCAGCATTTT.

A single count supports this clone. V is TRBV4-1 and J is TRBJ2-1; D gene unclear. CDR1 and CDR2 (germline): MGHRA, YSYEKL. The germline V and J ends were trimmed by 0 bases and 9 bases, with 18 bases remaining between them. The CDR3 is made up of 16 amino acids. CDR3 bases: TGCGCCAGCAGCCAAGATGCTACTCTTCGGATAGGTGAGCAGTTCTTC. Its translation: CASSQDATLRIGEQFF.

The V call is TRBV5-4, the J call TRBJ1-5, with 8 positions matching TRBD1. Germline V CDR1 and CDR2: SGHNT, YYREEE (reference sequence). The CDR3 length is 15 residues. The junction had 5 bases not matched to a gene; V was cut back by 2 bases and J by 4 bases. Written as DNA, the CDR3 is TGTGCCAGCAGCTTACAGGGACAGGTAAATCAGCCCCAGCATTTT. This gives the protein CASSLQGQVNQPQHF.

This clone was detected once. V gene TRBV6-1 combines with J gene TRBJ1-6; no clear D. Germline CDR1 and CDR2: MNHNS and SASEGT. With 5 bases removed from V and 15 bases from J, the gap between germline ends came to 14 bases. The CDR3 is made up of 12 amino acids. The CDR3 sequence is CASSTLGRGLHF. As DNA, the CDR3 is TGTGCCAGCAGTACCTTGGGCCGGGGCCTCCACTTT.

Of note for this clone: The sample carries other DNA sequences with the same CDR3. The chain joins TRBV6-6 to TRBJ2-7, with D possibly TRBD2 on 6 matching bases. The germline V and J ends were trimmed by 6 bases and 6 bases, with 9 bases remaining between them. Germline CDR1 and CDR2: MNHNY and SVGAGI (reference sequence). The CDR3 is 11 amino acids. CDR3 nucleotide sequence: TGTGCCAGCAGCGGGGGTAGCGAGCAGTACTTC. Translated, it gives CASSGGSEQYF.

The V call is TRBV1, the J call TRBJ2-2; the table assigns TRBD1, which was not confirmed against the DNA. TRBV1 is recorded as a pseudogene. CDR3 length: 19 residues. DNA of the CDR3: TGCACCAGCAGCCAAGACCAAGGAAGGATGACACTCCACACCGGGGAGCTGTTTTTT. Its protein is CTSSQDQGRMTLHTGELFF.

The rearrangement joins TRBV10-3 to TRBJ1-5, with D hard to call. CDR3 length: 14 amino acids. Trimming pared 5 bases from V and 0 bases from J, leaving 8 bases between. Looked up from germline, CDR1 is ENHRY and CDR2 is SYGVKD. DNA for the CDR3: TGTGCCATCAGTCGGGAGCTTAGCAATCAGCCCCAGCATTTT. Translated, it gives CAISRELSNQPQHF.

This chain joins TRBV9 and TRBJ2-7, with unresolved D. The V gene's germline CDR1 is SGDLS and CDR2 YYNGEE. This CDR3 contains 14 residues. The germline V and J ends were trimmed by 0 bases and 0 bases, with 7 bases remaining between them. The CDR3 region is CASSVGAPSYEQYF. The CDR3 nucleotides read TGTGCCAGCAGCGTAGGGGCCCCCTCCTACGAGCAGTACTTC.